These T cell receptor beta chains were read from a single sample in a study of cytotoxic CD8 clonotypes in ibrutinib-treated CLL. Some clones are missing from TCRdb's copy, which holds only in-frame ones; the method was immunoSEQ multiplex PCR. The data show about 160,000 clones, about 80% seen once. The input for sequencing was PBMCs, taken after 12 months of ibrutinib treatment. These receptors were obtained from a human donor with chronic lymphocytic leukemia. CDR3s include the opening cysteine and the closing phenylalanine or tryptophan. The order of the fields is D gene, clone size, V gene, J gene, CDR3 protein, CDR3 DNA. D genes are given only for firm matches. Only part of the rows carry a size: once, few, many, or a class if the clone is expanded.

D gene: .
clone size: .
V gene: TRBV2
J gene: TRBJ2-2
CDR3 protein: CASTLNLPGELFF
CDR3 DNA: TGTGCCAGCACCCTCAATTTACCCGGGGAGCTGTTTTTT

D gene: .
clone size: .
V gene: TRBV28
J gene: TRBJ1-1
CDR3 protein: CASSLVSTSPSF
CDR3 DNA: TGTGCCAGCAGTTTAGTCAGTACTTCCCCAAGTTTT

D gene: .
clone size: once
V gene: TRBV4-2
J gene: TRBJ2-6
CDR3 protein: CASRDRRGSGANVLTF
CDR3 DNA: TGTGCCAGCAGGGATAGAAGGGGCTCTGGGGCCAACGTCCTGACTTTC

D gene: TRBD1
clone size: .
V gene: TRBV9
J gene: TRBJ1-2
CDR3 protein: CASSPRGAGYGYTF
CDR3 DNA: TGTGCCAGCAGCCCCAGGGGGGCTGGCTATGGCTACACCTTC

D gene: TRBD2
clone size: .
V gene: TRBV27
J gene: TRBJ2-5
CDR3 protein: CASSLSSSFTSVETQYF
CDR3 DNA: TGTGCCAGCAGTTTGTCCTCCAGTTTTACTAGCGTCGAGACCCAGTACTTC

D gene: TRBD1
clone size: once
V gene: TRBV19
J gene: TRBJ1-2
CDR3 protein: CASSTQGARGLYGYTF
CDR3 DNA: TGTGCCAGTAGTACGCAGGGGGCGCGCGGACTCTATGGCTACACCTTC

D gene: .
clone size: .
V gene: TRBV6-1
J gene: TRBJ2-1
CDR3 protein: CASSEMTVPAPYNEQFF
CDR3 DNA: TGTGCCAGCAGTGAAATGACAGTTCCTGCCCCTTACAATGAGCAGTTCTTC

D gene: TRBD2
clone size: .
V gene: TRBV7-6
J gene: TRBJ2-2
CDR3 protein: CASSLIRAGGIRLTGELFF
CDR3 DNA: TGTGCCAGCAGCTTAATCCGAGCGGGAGGAATTAGACTCACCGGGGAGCTGTTTTTT

D gene: .
clone size: .
V gene: TRBV4-1
J gene: TRBJ2-2
CDR3 protein: CASSLQTHTGELFF
CDR3 DNA: TGCGCCAGCAGCCTGCAGACCCACACCGGGGAGCTGTTTTTT

D gene: .
clone size: .
V gene: TRBV18
J gene: TRBJ2-7
CDR3 protein: CASSPVDRAYEQYF
CDR3 DNA: TGTGCCAGCTCACCTGTAGACAGAGCCTACGAGCAGTACTTC

D gene: .
clone size: .
V gene: TRBV15
J gene: TRBJ1-2
CDR3 protein: CATSPPLQGIMNYGYTF
CDR3 DNA: TGTGCCACCAGCCCCCCCCTACAGGGTATCATGAACTATGGCTACACCTTC

D gene: TRBD1
clone size: once
V gene: TRBV7-2
J gene: TRBJ1-2
CDR3 protein: CASSVGQGPLYGYTF
CDR3 DNA: TGTGCCAGCAGCGTAGGACAGGGGCCCCTCTATGGCTACACCTTC

D gene: .
clone size: .
V gene: TRBV1
J gene: TRBJ2-7
CDR3 protein: CTSSQSDRVWEQYF
CDR3 DNA: TGCACCAGCAGCCAATCCGACAGGGTCTGGGAGCAGTACTTC

D gene: .
clone size: .
V gene: TRBV19
J gene: TRBJ2-1
CDR3 protein: CASTLNAATSSYNEQFF
CDR3 DNA: TGTGCCAGTACCCTAAACGCAGCGACTAGCTCCTACAATGAGCAGTTCTTC

D gene: .
clone size: .
V gene: TRBV4-3
J gene: TRBJ1-5
CDR3 protein: CASSQVYGGRNQPQHF
CDR3 DNA: TGCGCCAGCAGCCAAGTCTACGGGGGGCGCAATCAGCCCCAGCATTTT

D gene: .
clone size: .
V gene: TRBV21-1
J gene: TRBJ2-1
CDR3 protein: CASSNQTGGDRDEQFF
CDR3 DNA: TGTGCCAGCAGCAACCAGACAGGAGGGGATAGAGATGAGCAGTTCTTC

D gene: .
clone size: .
V gene: TRBV18
J gene: TRBJ2-7
CDR3 protein: CASSPTSYEQYF
CDR3 DNA: TGTGCCAGCTCCCCCACCTCCTACGAGCAGTACTTC

D gene: .
clone size: .
V gene: TRBV7-2
J gene: TRBJ2-3
CDR3 protein: CASSISTDTQYF
CDR3 DNA: TGTGCCAGCAGCATAAGCACAGATACGCAGTATTTT

D gene: .
clone size: few
V gene: TRBV28
J gene: TRBJ1-1
CDR3 protein: CASSLGGAKEAFF
CDR3 DNA: TGTGCCAGCAGTTTGGGAGGGGCCAAAGAAGCTTTCTTT

D gene: .
clone size: .
V gene: TRBV6-5
J gene: TRBJ2-5
CDR3 protein: CASSDPASWTQYF
CDR3 DNA: TGTGCCAGCAGCGACCCCGCGTCGTGGACCCAGTACTTC

D gene: .
clone size: .
V gene: TRBV25-1
J gene: TRBJ1-4
CDR3 protein: CASSEALVNEKLFF
CDR3 DNA: TGTGCCAGCAGTGAGGCCCTGGTAAATGAAAAACTGTTTTTT

D gene: TRBD2
clone size: .
V gene: TRBV7-2
J gene: TRBJ2-3
CDR3 protein: CASSLEERGGHDTQYF
CDR3 DNA: TGTGCCAGCAGCTTAGAGGAGCGGGGGGGCCACGATACGCAGTATTTT

D gene: TRBD2
clone size: .
V gene: TRBV7-2
J gene: TRBJ2-2
CDR3 protein: CASSNFSVLAVTGELFF
CDR3 DNA: TGTGCCAGCAGCAATTTCTCAGTACTAGCGGTGACCGGGGAGCTGTTTTTT

D gene: .
clone size: .
V gene: TRBV6-5
J gene: TRBJ1-2
CDR3 protein: CASSTTGLGGYTF
CDR3 DNA: TGTGCCAGCAGTACTACAGGGTTGGGCGGCTACACCTTC

D gene: TRBD1
clone size: .
V gene: TRBV27
J gene: TRBJ2-2
CDR3 protein: CASRTPYRGLAGELFF
CDR3 DNA: TGTGCCAGCAGGACACCCTACAGGGGGTTGGCCGGGGAGCTGTTTTTT

D gene: .
clone size: .
V gene: TRBV4-2
J gene: TRBJ1-2
CDR3 protein: CASSQESGDYGYTF
CDR3 DNA: TGTGCCAGCAGCCAAGAGAGCGGGGACTATGGCTACACCTTC

D gene: TRBD1
clone size: .
V gene: TRBV5-5
J gene: TRBJ2-1
CDR3 protein: CASSPGTGGYNEQFF
CDR3 DNA: TGTGCCAGCAGCCCCGGGACAGGGGGCTACAATGAGCAGTTCTTC

D gene: .
clone size: .
V gene: TRBV10-3
J gene: TRBJ2-2
CDR3 protein: CAISEGQKSANTGELFF
CDR3 DNA: TGTGCCATCAGTGAGGGACAGAAGAGCGCGAACACCGGGGAGCTGTTTTTT

D gene: TRBD1
clone size: .
V gene: TRBV7-2
J gene: TRBJ2-3
CDR3 protein: CASSSSTKQGVTQYF
CDR3 DNA: TGTGCCAGCAGCTCCTCGACGAAACAGGGGGTCACGCAGTATTTT

D gene: TRBD2
clone size: once
V gene: TRBV29-1
J gene: TRBJ2-1
CDR3 protein: CSVELAGAYFNYNEQFF
CDR3 DNA: TGCAGCGTTGAGCTAGCGGGGGCCTACTTCAACTACAATGAGCAGTTCTTC

D gene: .
clone size: .
V gene: TRBV7-2
J gene: TRBJ2-5
CDR3 protein: CASSLGSHQETQYF
CDR3 DNA: TGTGCCAGCAGCTTAGGCTCGCACCAAGAGACCCAGTACTTC

D gene: .
clone size: few
V gene: TRBV6-6
J gene: TRBJ2-7
CDR3 protein: CASSYPSQGYEQYF
CDR3 DNA: TGTGCCAGCAGTTACCCCTCCCAGGGATACGAGCAGTACTTC

D gene: .
clone size: .
V gene: TRBV7-6
J gene: TRBJ2-5
CDR3 protein: CASSLGGLLQETQYF
CDR3 DNA: TGTGCCAGCAGCTTAGGGGGACTGCTCCAAGAGACCCAGTACTTC

D gene: .
clone size: .
V gene: TRBV10-3
J gene: TRBJ1-1
CDR3 protein: CAISGALQVGQNTEAFF
CDR3 DNA: TGTGCCATCAGTGGAGCCCTACAGGTGGGCCAGAACACTGAAGCTTTCTTT

D gene: TRBD2
clone size: .
V gene: TRBV7-2
J gene: TRBJ2-1
CDR3 protein: CASSLNAKAGDNNEQFF
CDR3 DNA: TGTGCCAGCAGCTTAAACGCCAAAGCGGGGGATAACAATGAGCAGTTCTTC

D gene: .
clone size: .
V gene: TRBV5-6
J gene: TRBJ1-2
CDR3 protein: CASSLAGAGHGYTF
CDR3 DNA: TGTGCCAGCAGCTTGGCCGGGGCAGGGCATGGCTACACCTTC

D gene: .
clone size: .
V gene: TRBV6-5
J gene: TRBJ1-5
CDR3 protein: CASSYSWDQPQHF
CDR3 DNA: TGTGCCAGCAGTTACTCCTGGGATCAGCCCCAGCATTTT

D gene: TRBD1
clone size: .
V gene: TRBV28
J gene: TRBJ1-6
CDR3 protein: CASSPGDSLYSPLHF
CDR3 DNA: TGTGCCAGCAGTCCGGGGGACAGCCTTTATTCACCCCTCCACTTT

D gene: .
clone size: once
V gene: TRBV30
J gene: TRBJ1-2
CDR3 protein: CAWSVNSASGYTF
CDR3 DNA: TGTGCCTGGAGTGTTAACTCTGCAAGTGGCTACACCTTC

D gene: .
clone size: .
V gene: TRBV28
J gene: TRBJ1-4
CDR3 protein: CASSLGLVATNEKLFF
CDR3 DNA: TGTGCCAGCAGTCTGGGACTAGTTGCAACTAATGAAAAACTGTTTTTT

D gene: .
clone size: .
V gene: TRBV20-1
J gene: TRBJ1-1
CDR3 protein: CSAPGMTEAFF
CDR3 DNA: TGCAGTGCTCCAGGAATGACTGAAGCTTTCTTT

D gene: .
clone size: .
V gene: TRBV7-3
J gene: TRBJ2-7
CDR3 protein: CASSPGSSSYEQYF
CDR3 DNA: TGTGCCAGCAGCCCGGGGAGTAGCTCCTACGAGCAGTACTTC

D gene: .
clone size: once
V gene: TRBV5-6
J gene: TRBJ2-1
CDR3 protein: CASNTGRLEQFF
CDR3 DNA: TGTGCCAGCAATACAGGCCGTTTGGAGCAGTTCTTC

D gene: .
clone size: .
V gene: TRBV10-2
J gene: TRBJ1-1
CDR3 protein: CASSVLARNTEAFF
CDR3 DNA: TGCGCCAGCAGTGTTTTAGCGCGGAACACTGAAGCTTTCTTT

D gene: .
clone size: once
V gene: TRBV21-1
J gene: TRBJ2-5
CDR3 protein: CASSKNPIRAGETQYF
CDR3 DNA: TGTGCCAGCAGCAAAAACCCCATTAGGGCAGGAGAGACCCAGTACTTC

D gene: .
clone size: .
V gene: TRBV28
J gene: TRBJ1-2
CDR3 protein: CASTSGAYGYTF
CDR3 DNA: TGTGCCAGCACCTCGGGCGCCTATGGCTACACCTTC

D gene: .
clone size: .
V gene: TRBV5-1
J gene: TRBJ2-7
CDR3 protein: CASSLATDTTYEQYF
CDR3 DNA: TGCGCCAGCAGCTTGGCCACGGACACAACCTACGAGCAGTACTTC

D gene: .
clone size: .
V gene: TRBV28
J gene: TRBJ2-7
CDR3 protein: CASSYHSLSYEQYF
CDR3 DNA: TGTGCCAGCAGTTATCATTCTCTCTCCTACGAGCAGTACTTC

D gene: .
clone size: .
V gene: TRBV6-5
J gene: TRBJ2-2
CDR3 protein: CASSNGPQLILFF
CDR3 DNA: TGTGCCAGCAGTAACGGGCCTCAGCTTATTTTGTTTTTT